A single sample gave rise to the 7 T cell receptor beta chains below, sequenced in a study of cytomegalovirus exposure and HLA in healthy donors. Primers for the PCR totalled 60 Vbeta and 13 Jbeta. Produced via immunoSEQ multiplex PCR; TCRdb's table is partial and in-frame only. Of roughly 100,000 clones detected, roughly 80% appear once; the ten largest clones hold 6.9%. The sample taken for sequencing was PBMCs. These receptors came from a man aged 30 to 39 in good health and CMV-seropositive.

This chain uses TRBV9 with TRBJ2-7, with 8 bases that match TRBD1. The CDR3 totals 15 residues. With V trimmed by 0 bases and J by 5 bases, 7 bases remained unmatched. Looked up from germline, CDR1 is SGDLS and CDR2 is YYNGEE. This CDR3 reads CASSVDPGQANEQYF. As DNA, the CDR3 is TGTGCCAGCAGCGTAGACCCGGGACAGGCAAACGAGCAGTACTTC.

This sequence joins TRBV30 and TRBJ2-2; 8 positions match TRBD1. The CDR3 has 16 amino acids. Trimming removed 3 bases from V and 3 bases from J; junction bases left unmatched: 9. Germline assignment: CDR1 GTSNPN and CDR2 SVGIG (reference sequence). Here the CDR3 DNA reads TGTGCCTGGAGAGAACCCGGACAGGGCGACACCGGGGAGCTGTTTTTT. This codes for CAWREPGQGDTGELFF.

The chain couples TRBV30 to TRBJ1-6; 7 nucleotides match TRBD1. The CDR3 is 15 residues long. Germline-derived CDR1 and CDR2 are GTSNPN and SVGIG (reference sequence). Losses at the gene ends were 6 bases for V and 2 bases for J; bases not matched to a gene: 7. The CDR3 coding sequence is TGTGCCTGTAGACAGGGAGGAACCTATAATTCACCCCTCCACTTT. Its translation is CACRQGGTYNSPLHF.

This chain joins TRBV29-1 and TRBJ2-1; the match to TRBD2 covers 13 bases. The CDR3 covers 16 residues. Per germline, CDR1 SQVTM and CDR2 ANQGSEA. V lost 3 bases and J lost 5; bases outside the gene matches: 7. The DNA of the CDR3 is TGCAGCGTTGATGGGACTAGCGGGGAACCCCACAATGAGCAGTTCTTC. It codes for CSVDGTSGEPHNEQFF.

V gene TRBV5-1 combines with J gene TRBJ2-7; tentative D call: TRBD1 (5 bases). V lost 1 base to trimming and J lost 5 bases, with 13 bases between them. This CDR3 is built from 14 residues. Germline-derived CDR1 and CDR2 are SGHRS and YFSETQ. CDR3 in DNA: TGCGCCAGCAGCTTGTCTCAGGGCTCTAACGAGCAGTACTTC. Protein product: CASSLSQGSNEQYF.

V usage is TRBV25-1 and J usage is TRBJ1-1; TRBD1 agrees at 8 bases. V gave up 2 bases and J gave up 4 bases; unmatched junction bases: 9. CDR3 length equals 16 residues. CDR1 is MGHDK, CDR2 SYGVNS, per germline. DNA for the CDR3: TGTGCCAGCAGTGAAGGTCAGGGGGCGAGGGTCACTGAAGCTTTCTTT. This sequence encodes CASSEGQGARVTEAFF.

The chain employs TRBV7-9 and TRBJ1-1; D ambiguous. CDR1 and CDR2 from the germline V gene are SEHNR and FQNEAQ (reference sequence). V lost 4 bases, J lost 11 bases, and 11 bases lay in between. This CDR3 is 11 amino acids long. In DNA form, the CDR3 reads TGTGCCAGCAGCTGGGTGGGAGGGGCTTTCTTT. Translation gives CASSWVGGAFF.